This TCR beta chain was identified during a study of Graves' ophthalmopathy and Graves' hyperthyroidism. Fresh peripheral blood (roughly 9.7 ml) yielded the PBMCs. Deletions cut 6 bases from V and 2 bases from J, with 11 bases between. The CDR3 is 13 amino acids. This clonotype was detected ten times or more. The authors amplified TCR beta CDR3 regions from RNA transcripts. After a first-round RT-PCR with HTBI primers, a second-round multiplex PCR was run. TCRdb reprocessed the multiplex PCR reads via MiXCR and lists one record per CDR3 protein. Of fewer than 250,000 distinct CDR3 sequences listed, under 30% are singletons.

The chain links TRBV12-3 or TRBV12-4 to TRBJ2-7; maybe TRBD2 (5 bases). This receptor was taken from a man between 50 and 59 years old with Graves' ophthalmopathy. The source material was peripheral blood. The CDR3 DNA sequence: TGTGCCAGCAGCACGGCCGGGACCTACGAGCAGTACTTC. Amino acid sequence: CASSTAGTYEQYF.